This T cell receptor (beta chain) was sequenced during a study of T cell responses to AZD1222 COVID-19 vaccine. General study results and limits: The study reported that nearly half of spike-specific TCRs target unmutated variant regions.

As for this clone: The antigen remains unidentified.

There are 16 residues in the CDR3. Per germline, CDR1 MDHEN and CDR2 SYDVKM. V gave up 5 bases and J gave up 3 bases, with 14 bases separating them. Using immunoSEQ multiplex PCR, the repertoire was profiled, and TCRdb retains in-frame clones only, with some absent. The sample carries about 140,000 clones, approximately 92% recorded once. The source of this sequence is an adult who received the AZD1222 COVID-19 vaccine. V is TRBV28 and J is TRBJ1-6, with TRBD1 as a possible D gene (5 bases). This material consisted of peripheral blood, taken 28 days after the second AZD1222 dose. The CDR3 sequence is CASSEAAGLYNSPLHF. CDR3 in DNA: TGTGCCAGCAGTGAGGCCGCGGGACTCTATAATTCACCCCTCCACTTT.